This TCR beta chain stems from a study of blood T cell repertoires in COVID-19. About the study: The origin of the acute and convalescent COVID-19 samples was the United States, Italy and Spain. T cells, B-cell-depleted T cells, or PBMCs provided the cDNA or gDNA that served as material.

The protocol was immunoSEQ multiplex PCR, while the TCRdb copy is restricted to in-frame clones and leaves out a portion. The sample consists of 150,000 to 200,000 clones, roughly 84% of them appearing once. The sequence was obtained from a woman aged 65 to 85 with COVID-19, enrolled during active disease. Sequencing was done on a sample of peripheral blood.

The CDR3 protein is CASSSLTGNTEAFF. The CDR3, as DNA: TGTGCCAGCAGTTCACTGACAGGGAACACTGAAGCTTTCTTT. The V gene is TRBV5-5, the J gene TRBJ1-1; perhaps TRBD1 as D (6 bases). V lost 5 bases and J lost 1, with 12 bases in between. The CDR3 loop spans 14 amino acids. CDR1 and CDR2 (germline): SGHKS, YYEKEE (reference sequence).